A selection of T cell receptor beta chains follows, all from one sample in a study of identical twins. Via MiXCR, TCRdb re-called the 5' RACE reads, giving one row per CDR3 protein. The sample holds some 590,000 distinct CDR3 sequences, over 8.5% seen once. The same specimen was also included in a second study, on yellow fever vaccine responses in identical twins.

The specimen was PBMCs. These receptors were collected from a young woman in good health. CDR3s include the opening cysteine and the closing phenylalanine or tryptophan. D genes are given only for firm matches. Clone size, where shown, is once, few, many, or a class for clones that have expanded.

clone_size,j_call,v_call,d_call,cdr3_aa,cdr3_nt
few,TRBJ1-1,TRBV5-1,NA,CASREPNTEAFF,TGCGCCAGCAGGGAGCCGAACACTGAAGCTTTCTTT
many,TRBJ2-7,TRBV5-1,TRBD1,CASSQGQGDEQYF,TGCGCCAGCAGCCAGGGACAGGGGGATGAGCAGTACTTC
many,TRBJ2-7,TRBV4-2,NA,CASSRAARDSSYEQYF,TGTGCCAGCAGCCGAGCTGCCCGGGACTCCTCCTACGAGCAGTACTTC
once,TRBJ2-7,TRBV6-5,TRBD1,CASSYSGQGYEQYF,TGTGCCAGCAGTTACTCGGGACAGGGCTACGAGCAGTACTTC
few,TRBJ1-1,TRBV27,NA,CASKVRSGPAFF,TGTGCCAGCAAGGTGCGGTCGGGACCAGCTTTCTTT
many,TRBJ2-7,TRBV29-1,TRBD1,CSVGEGTGVFHEQYF,TGCAGCGTCGGAGAAGGGACAGGAGTCTTCCACGAGCAGTACTTC
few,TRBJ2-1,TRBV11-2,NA,CASSPNIMAGPINEQFF,TGTGCCAGCTCCCCTAATATTATGGCGGGGCCCATAAATGAGCAGTTCTTC
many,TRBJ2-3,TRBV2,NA,CASRARGAPDTQYF,TGTGCCAGCAGAGCTAGGGGAGCCCCAGATACGCAGTATTTT
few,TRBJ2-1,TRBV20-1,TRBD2,CSARDGRENEQFF,TGCAGTGCTAGAGACGGGAGGGAGAATGAGCAGTTCTTC
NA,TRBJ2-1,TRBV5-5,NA,CASSLGLVGQFF,TGTGCCAGCAGCTTGGGGCTGGTAGGGCAGTTCTTC
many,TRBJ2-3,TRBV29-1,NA,CSVEDPGSTDTQYF,TGCAGCGTTGAAGATCCGGGTAGCACAGATACGCAGTATTTT
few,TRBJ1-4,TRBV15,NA,CATSRGTTASGEKLFF,TGTGCCACCAGCAGAGGTACGACAGCCTCGGGGGAAAAACTGTTTTTT
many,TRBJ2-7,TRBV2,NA,CASRGTLVSGYEQYF,TGTGCCAGCAGAGGAACTTTGGTTTCGGGATACGAGCAGTACTTC
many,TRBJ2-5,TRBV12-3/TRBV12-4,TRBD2,CAASGGAYETQYF,TGTGCCGCTAGCGGGGGGGCCTATGAGACCCAGTACTTC
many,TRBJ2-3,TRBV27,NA,CASSPKPGTRRADTQYF,TGTGCCAGCAGTCCTAAACCCGGGACGAGGAGGGCGGATACGCAGTATTTT
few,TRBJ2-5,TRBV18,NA,CASSPPGAPAQYF,TGTGCCAGCTCACCCCCTGGAGCCCCGGCGCAGTACTTC
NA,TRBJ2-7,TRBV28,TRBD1,CASSLAKWDRAYEQYF,TGTGCCAGCAGTTTAGCTAAGTGGGACAGGGCCTACGAGCAGTACTTC
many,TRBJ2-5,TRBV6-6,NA,CASSYRREETQYF,TGTGCCAGCAGTTATCGACGGGAAGAGACCCAGTACTTC
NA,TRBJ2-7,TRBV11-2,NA,CASSFETVYEQYF,TGTGCCAGCAGCTTTGAAACGGTCTACGAGCAGTACTTC
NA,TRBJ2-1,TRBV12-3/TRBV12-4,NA,CARSLGQFNEQFF,TGTGCCAGGAGTTTAGGACAGTTTAATGAGCAGTTCTTC
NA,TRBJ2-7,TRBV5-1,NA,CASSTGGAGREQYF,TGCGCCAGCAGCACCGGGGGCGCCGGACGAGAGCAGTACTTC
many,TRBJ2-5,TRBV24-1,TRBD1,CATSSGTGGRETQYF,TGTGCCACCAGCTCCGGGACAGGGGGCCGTGAGACCCAGTACTTC
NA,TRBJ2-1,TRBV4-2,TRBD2,CASSQDKGGGAAYNEQFF,TGTGCCAGCAGCCAAGATAAGGGCGGGGGGGCGGCCTACAATGAGCAGTTCTTC
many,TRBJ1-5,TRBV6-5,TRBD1,CASSYPGQGFNQPQHF,TGTGCCAGCAGTTACCCCGGACAGGGATTCAATCAGCCCCAGCATTTT
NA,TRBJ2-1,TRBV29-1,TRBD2,CSVLYTGTNNEQFF,TGCAGCGTATTGTATACCGGGACTAACAATGAGCAGTTCTTC
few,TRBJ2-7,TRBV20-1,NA,CSARRVVGEQYF,TGCAGTGCTAGACGGGTGGTCGGGGAGCAGTACTTC
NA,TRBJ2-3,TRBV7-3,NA,CASSLRLALGADTQYF,TGTGCCAGCAGCTTACGCCTAGCCCTAGGCGCAGATACGCAGTATTTT
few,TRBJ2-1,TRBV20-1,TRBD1,CSARTGRPSSYNEQFF,TGCAGTGCTAGGACAGGGCGCCCGAGCTCCTACAATGAGCAGTTCTTC
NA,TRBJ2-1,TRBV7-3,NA,CASSPIAADYNEQFF,TGTGCCAGCAGCCCCATCGCCGCAGACTACAATGAGCAGTTCTTC
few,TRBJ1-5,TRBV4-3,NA,CASSQDAEGNQPQHF,TGCGCCAGCAGCCAAGATGCGGAGGGCAATCAGCCCCAGCATTTT
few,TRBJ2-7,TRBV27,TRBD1,CASSSGQGIIYEQYF,TGTGCCAGCAGTTCGGGACAGGGAATTATTTACGAGCAGTACTTC
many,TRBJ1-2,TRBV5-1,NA,CASSDGLAYGYTF,TGCGCCAGCAGCGATGGGCTTGCGTATGGCTACACCTTC